This T cell receptor beta chain was obtained from a study of cytomegalovirus exposure and HLA in healthy donors. Findings and caveats of the study: Productive status was seen about 87% or about 30% of the time for most TCR beta V segments in an earlier analysis. A later examination showed that TCR association rates differed by HLA locus, with DRB1 most and HLA-C fewest.

PCR primers comprised 60 Vbeta and 13 Jbeta primers. Some clones are missing from TCRdb's copy, which holds only in-frame ones; the method was immunoSEQ multiplex PCR. This sample carries 80,000 to 100,000 clones, with just under 3.5% going to the ten biggest clones. V shed 3 bases and J shed 1 base, with 9 bases lying between them. The germline V gene has CDR1 KGHSH and CDR2 LQKENI. The CDR3 runs 14 residues. Concerning this clone: Antigen specificity is unknown.

This TCR was recovered from a woman younger than 45 in good health and CMV-seronegative. This chain connects TRBV18 to TRBJ1-1; TRBD1 might be the D (5 bases). The specimen sequenced was PBMCs. CDR3 region: CASSPIDRNTEAFF. CDR3 sequence (DNA): TGTGCCAGCTCACCCATCGACAGGAACACTGAAGCTTTCTTT.